A single sample is the source of the 27 T cell receptor beta chains below, sequenced in a study of T cell responses to AZD1222 COVID-19 vaccine. Generated by immunoSEQ multiplex PCR, the TCRdb table keeps only in-frame clones and is missing some. The sample has more than 110,000 clones, 70% to 90% seen once. The input for sequencing was peripheral blood, taken 28 days after the second AZD1222 dose. These receptors all come from an adult who received the AZD1222 COVID-19 vaccine.

The genes are TRBV18 and TRBJ2-1; TRBD2 aligns across 11 bases. CDR3 length: 13 amino acids. Germline V gene lookup returns CDR1 KGHSH and CDR2 LQKENI. V lost 5 bases, J lost 8 bases, and 2 bases stayed unmatched. The CDR3 spells CASSTGLADEQFF. CDR3 nucleotide sequence: TGTGCCAGCTCAACGGGACTAGCGGATGAGCAGTTCTTC.

The chain is built from TRBV4-1 and TRBJ1-6; 9 bases agree with TRBD1. V shed 2 bases and J 5 bases; nucleotides not matched to a gene: 1. CDR1 is MGHRA and CDR2 is YSYEKL in the germline V gene. The length of the CDR3 is 15 residues. CDR3 in DNA: TGCGCCAGCAGCCAATGGGACAGGGATAATTCACCCCTCCACTTT. Translation: CASSQWDRDNSPLHF.

The V and J genes are TRBV5-1 and TRBJ2-5; TRBD2 might be the D (5 bases). The CDR3 consists of 16 residues. With 0 bases removed from V and 1 base from J, the gap between germline ends came to 13 bases. Germline assignment: CDR1 SGHRS and CDR2 YFSETQ. The CDR3 sequence: CASSLGLTRSQETQYF. As DNA, the CDR3 is TGCGCCAGCAGCTTGGGCCTTACTAGGAGCCAAGAGACCCAGTACTTC.

The chain carries TRBV7-9 and TRBJ1-2, with 7 bases matching TRBD1. Germline CDR1 reads SEHNR; CDR2 reads FQNEAQ (reference sequence). Trimming cost V 1 base and J 4 bases; bases outside gene matches: 3. The CDR3 has 14 amino acids. In DNA form, the CDR3 reads TGTGCCAGCAGCTTAGAGGGGGACAGCTATGGCTACACCTTC. Amino acids: CASSLEGDSYGYTF.

The chain recombines TRBV5-1 with TRBJ1-4, with 11 bases matching TRBD1. Trimming cost V 4 bases and J 3 bases; bases outside gene matches: 8. Germline V gene sequence: CDR1 SGHRS, CDR2 YFSETQ. The CDR3 runs to 17 residues. CDR3 bases: TGCGCCAGCAGCCGGACAGGGGGCGCGGGGGCTAATGAAAAACTGTTTTTT. Translated, it gives CASSRTGGAGANEKLFF.

V and J are TRBV15 and TRBJ1-4, with 7 bases matching TRBD1. Germline-derived CDR1 and CDR2 are LNHNV and YYDKDF (reference sequence). CDR3 size: 16 residues. V was pared by 3 bases and J by 7 bases, with 11 bases of the junction left unmatched. The CDR3 bases are TGTGCCACCAGCAGTGATCAGGGGGTTCGGGCTGAAAAACTGTTTTTT. It codes for CATSSDQGVRAEKLFF. Drawing the rest from reference TRBV15 and TRBJ1-4, the complete variable domain is DAMVIQNPRYQVTQFGKPVTLSCSQTLNHNVMYWYQQKSSQAPKLLFHYYDKDFNNEADTPDNFQSRRPNTSFCFLDIRSPGLGDTAMYLCATSSDQGVRAEKLFFGSGTQLSVL.

The rearrangement joins TRBV2 to TRBJ1-6; D perhaps matches TRBD1 (5 bases). Trimming shortened V by 7 bases and J by 6 bases, and 10 bases separated the two germline ends. Germline V gene lookup returns CDR1 SNHLY and CDR2 FYNNEI. The CDR3 is 13 residues long. This CDR3 is CASTEGRNSPLHF. In DNA form, the CDR3 reads TGTGCCAGCACTGAGGGACGTAATTCACCCCTCCACTTT.

The chain combines TRBV6-5 with TRBJ1-5, with D perhaps TRBD1 (5 bases). V was clipped by 7 bases and J by 6 bases, with 19 bases between them. CDR1 and CDR2 from the germline V gene are MNHEY and SVGAGI. The CDR3 contains 15 residues. CDR3 DNA sequence: TGTGCCAGCACTATAACGCCAGGGAGCGGTCAGCCCCAGCATTTT. Its protein is CASTITPGSGQPQHF.

A few counts support this clone. This chain uses TRBV6-5 with TRBJ2-2; TRBD2 matches 9 bases. The J segment lost 4 bases and the V segment lost 8 bases, leaving 8 bases of the junction unmatched. This CDR3 has 15 residues. The germline gives CDR1 MNHEY, CDR2 SVGAGI. The CDR3 loop is CASLPSAGGTGELFF. CDR3 sequence (DNA): TGTGCCAGCCTCCCGTCAGCGGGGGGCACCGGGGAGCTGTTTTTT.

This clone has only one observation. The CDR3 region is CASSPLAGNTIYF. CDR3 bases: TGTGCCAGCAGCCCTCTCGCTGGAAACACCATATATTTT. The chain links TRBV27 to TRBJ1-3; D remains unclear. This CDR3 is built from 13 residues. Germline V gene lookup returns CDR1 MNHEY and CDR2 SMNVEV (reference sequence). The V end was cut by 6 bases, the J end by 2 bases, with 8 bases between.

This rearrangement joins TRBV6-1 to TRBJ1-2; no clear D gene. This CDR3 is 13 amino acids long. CDR1 is MNHNS and CDR2 is SASEGT in the germline V gene. Between the trimmed V and J ends, which lost 3 bases and 8 bases, there was a span of 13 bases. The CDR3 loop is CASSDRARSGYTF. The CDR3 region has the DNA TGTGCCAGCAGTGACCGGGCCCGATCAGGCTACACCTTC.

This chain links TRBV3-1 (or the pseudogene TRBV3-2) with TRBJ2-7; D might be TRBD2 (5 bases). Trimming removed 1 base from V and 0 bases from J, with 7 bases in between. The CDR3 totals 14 residues. The V gene's germline CDR1 is LGHDT and CDR2 YNNKEL (reference sequence). In nucleotides, the CDR3 is TGTGCCAGCAGCCAAGCGGGGAGCTCCTACGAGCAGTACTTC. Protein: CASSQAGSSYEQYF.

V is TRBV11-2 and J is TRBJ1-5; D is unclear. V lost 2 bases, J lost 6 bases, and 11 bases lay in between. This CDR3 comprises 14 residues. Germline-derived CDR1 and CDR2 are SGHAT and FQNNGV. As DNA, the CDR3 is TGTGCCAGCAGCTTAACACGGGGAGGTCAGCCCCAGCATTTT. It codes for CASSLTRGGQPQHF.

The chain couples TRBV6-2 or TRBV6-3 to TRBJ2-7, with 8 bases aligning to TRBD2. The CDR3 loop spans 15 amino acids. The junction had 9 bases not matched to a gene; V was cut back by 4 bases and J by 4 bases. The germline V gene encodes CDR1 MNHEY and CDR2 SVGEGT. The chain's CDR3 is CASSSPGLVGYEQYF. The CDR3 nucleotides are TGTGCCAGCAGTTCACCGGGACTAGTGGGTTACGAGCAGTACTTC.

The chain links TRBV6-5 to TRBJ2-7; 11 positions match TRBD2. The J segment lost 4 bases and the V segment lost 7 bases, leaving 6 bases of the junction unmatched. The germline V gene encodes CDR1 MNHEY and CDR2 SVGAGI. The CDR3 spans 14 residues. The CDR3 loop reads CASNPTSGSYEQYF. The CDR3 DNA reads TGTGCCAGCAACCCAACTAGCGGGAGTTACGAGCAGTACTTC.

The V call is TRBV7-9, the J call TRBJ2-7; D is uncertain. The CDR3 is 14 residues long. The V and J ends lost 4 bases and 7 bases respectively, with 17 bases between them. Per the germline V gene, CDR1 is SEHNR and CDR2 is FQNEAQ (reference sequence). The chain's CDR3 is CASSSDGRYEEQYF. For the CDR3, the DNA is TGTGCCAGCAGCTCCGACGGTAGGTACGAGGAGCAGTACTTC.

The chain couples TRBV6-5 to TRBJ2-7; D call uncertain. The V gene lost 5 bases and the J gene lost 1 base, with 12 bases spanning the gap. From germline, CDR1 is MNHEY and CDR2 SVGAGI. The CDR3 contains 14 residues. The DNA of the CDR3 is TGTGCCAGCAGTATACTCGGTCGGTCCTACGAGCAGTACTTC. Residues: CASSILGRSYEQYF.

The chain recombines TRBV27 with TRBJ2-6; the D gene is possibly TRBD2 (5 bases). Germline V gives CDR1 MNHEY, CDR2 SMNVEV (reference sequence). The V end lost 6 bases, the J end lost 1 base, and 13 bases lay between the germline ends. CDR3 size: 16 residues. Written as DNA, the CDR3 is TGTGCCAGCAGCCCGAGGGTGGGGTCTGGGGCCAACGTCCTGACTTTC. Translating it yields CASSPRVGSGANVLTF.

The V gene is TRBV7-2, the J gene TRBJ1-5; D unclear. Trimming stripped 1 base from V and 4 bases from J, with 8 bases between. Germline CDR1 reads SGHTA; CDR2 reads FQGNSA. The CDR3 runs 14 residues. DNA for the CDR3: TGTGCCAGCAGCTTAGTGCGGGGAAATCAGCCCCAGCATTTT. It specifies CASSLVRGNQPQHF. The whole variable domain, filled in from reference TRBV7-2 and TRBJ1-5, reads GAGVSQSPSNKVTEKGKDVELRCDPISGHTALYWYRQSLGQGLEFLIYFQGNSAPDKSGLPSDRFSAERTGGSVSTLTIQRTQQEDSAVYLCASSLVRGNQPQHFGDGTRLSIL.

Here the CDR3 DNA reads TGTGCCAGTGGCAGCAATTTCTACGAGCAGTACTTC. Translating it yields CASGSNFYEQYF. The rearrangement links TRBV28 to TRBJ2-7; no definite D call. The ends were cut back, 9 bases at V and 3 bases at J, with 12 bases in the middle. This CDR3 spans 12 amino acids. Germline assignment: CDR1 MDHEN and CDR2 SYDVKM. Complete variable domain (other parts from reference TRBV28 and TRBJ2-7): DVKVTQSSRYLVKRTGEKVFLECVQDMDHENMFWYRQDPGLGLRLIYFSYDVKMKEKGDIPEGYSVSREKKERFSLILESASTNQTSMYLCASGSNFYEQYFGPGTRLTVT.

The J gene is TRBJ2-5, the V gene TRBV27; TRBD2 agrees at 9 bases. The CDR3 runs to 14 residues. V dropped 7 bases and J dropped 5; count of bases not matched to a gene: 8. The germline V gene encodes CDR1 MNHEY and CDR2 SMNVEV (reference sequence). The CDR3 coding sequence is TGTGCCAGCACTCCTAGCGGGGTCAGGGAGACCCAGTACTTC. Translation: CASTPSGVRETQYF.

V usage is TRBV18 and J usage is TRBJ1-5; no firm D call. CDR3 size: 16 residues. Per the germline V gene, CDR1 is KGHSH and CDR2 is LQKENI. V lost 1 base to trimming and J lost 0 bases, with 10 bases between them. Here the CDR3 DNA reads TGTGCCAGCTCACCACGTCACCTAGATAGCAATCAGCCCCAGCATTTT. It yields the protein CASSPRHLDSNQPQHF.

V and J are TRBV10-3 and TRBJ1-3, with TRBD1 matching 7 bases. CDR3 length: 13 amino acids. After removal of 6 bases from V and 4 bases from J, the junction contained 3 bases not matched to a gene. The V gene's germline CDR1 is ENHRY and CDR2 SYGVKD. This chain's CDR3 is CAIRGGQGNTIYF. The CDR3 DNA reads TGTGCCATCAGGGGGGGACAGGGAAACACCATATATTTT.

The V and J genes are TRBV5-1 and TRBJ1-2; D not resolved. V was shortened by 0 bases and J by 3 bases, with 15 bases between the two germline ends. Germline V gives CDR1 SGHRS, CDR2 YFSETQ. CDR3 length: 16 residues. The CDR3 bases are TGCGCCAGCAGCTTGGAGGGCCTAGGTGGGGACTATGGCTACACCTTC. This translates into CASSLEGLGGDYGYTF.

The CDR3, as DNA: TGTGCCAGCAGTGAAGCAATAGGGTACGGCGAGCAGTACTTC. Residues: CASSEAIGYGEQYF. The chain is built from TRBV6-1 and TRBJ2-7; D is unclear. The length of the CDR3 is 14 residues. V was clipped by 0 bases and J by 6 bases, with 12 bases between them. CDR1 is MNHNS, CDR2 SASEGT, per germline.

The chain has TRBV5-1 and TRBJ2-1; TRBD2 is a possible D gene (6 bases). The germline V and J ends were trimmed by 3 bases and 2 bases, with 12 bases remaining between them. CDR3 length: 15 residues. Germline lookup yields CDR1 SGHRS and CDR2 YFSETQ. The CDR3 sequence is CASSSGGTAYNEQFF. The DNA of the CDR3 is TGCGCCAGCAGCTCCGGGGGTACCGCCTACAATGAGCAGTTCTTC. The full variable domain, its missing parts supplied by reference TRBV5-1 and TRBJ2-1, is KAGVTQTPRYLIKTRGQQVTLSCSPISGHRSVSWYQQTPGQGLQFLFEYFSETQRNKGNFPGRFSGRQFSNSRSEMNVSTLELGDSALYLCASSSGGTAYNEQFFGPGTRLTVL.

The rearrangement links TRBV6-1 to TRBJ1-5; a weak D match, TRBD1 (6 bases). Per germline, CDR1 MNHNS and CDR2 SASEGT. Between the trimmed V and J ends, which lost 4 bases and 3 bases, there was a span of 13 bases. The length of the CDR3 is 15 residues. The CDR3 here is CASSVAGGPNQPQHF. As DNA, the CDR3 is TGTGCCAGCAGTGTAGCGGGGGGCCCCAATCAGCCCCAGCATTTT.